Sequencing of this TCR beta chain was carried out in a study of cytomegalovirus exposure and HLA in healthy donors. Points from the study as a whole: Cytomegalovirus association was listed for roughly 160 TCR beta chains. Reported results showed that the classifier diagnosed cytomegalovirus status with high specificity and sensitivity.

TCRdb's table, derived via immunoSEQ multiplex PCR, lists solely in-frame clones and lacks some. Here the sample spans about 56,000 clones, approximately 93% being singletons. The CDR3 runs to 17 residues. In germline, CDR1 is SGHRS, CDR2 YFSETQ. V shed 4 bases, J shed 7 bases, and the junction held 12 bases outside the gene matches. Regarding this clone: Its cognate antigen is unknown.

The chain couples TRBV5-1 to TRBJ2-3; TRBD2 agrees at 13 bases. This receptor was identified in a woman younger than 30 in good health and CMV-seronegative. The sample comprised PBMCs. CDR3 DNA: TGCGCCAGCAGCGTAGGACTAGCGGGGGTATCGACGAATACGCAGTATTTT. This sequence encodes CASSVGLAGVSTNTQYF.